This passage covers 25 T cell receptor beta chains from one sample sequenced in a study of early T cells in non-severe SARS-CoV-2 infection. Each CDR3 protein is one row after TCRdb ran MiXCR on the 5' RACE reads. The sample includes about 58,000 distinct CDR3 sequences, about 13% of them seen just once. The sample comprised whole blood. These receptors were obtained from an adult who was a healthcare worker with PCR-confirmed SARS-CoV-2 infection or an uninfected control (not recorded which).

The chain has TRBV20-1 and TRBJ2-7, with 7 nucleotides matching TRBD1. The ends lost 6 bases at V and 0 bases at J; junction bases unmatched: 5. The CDR3 totals 13 residues. CDR1 is DFQATT and CDR2 is SNEGSKA in the germline V gene (reference sequence). CDR3 coding DNA: TGCAGTGCGGGGGACAGTTACTCCTACGAGCAGTACTTC. Protein sequence: CSAGDSYSYEQYF.

In its sample, this clonotype was seen many times. The genes are TRBV19 and TRBJ1-2; 8 nucleotides agree with TRBD1. CDR3 size: 14 residues. Looked up from germline, CDR1 is LNHDA and CDR2 is SQIVND (reference sequence). After removal of 2 bases from V and 6 bases from J, the junction contained 5 bases not matched to a gene. The CDR3 loop is CASSISRTGNGYTF. DNA for the CDR3: TGTGCCAGTAGTATATCTCGGACAGGGAATGGCTACACCTTC.

The CDR3 nucleotides read TGCGCCAGCAGCCCCCATCGAGGGGGTGGCTACACCTTC. Encoded protein: CASSPHRGGGYTF. The chain combines TRBV4-1 with TRBJ1-2, with D possibly matching TRBD1 (6 bases). V lost 4 bases and J lost 7, with 13 bases in between. Germline assignment: CDR1 MGHRA and CDR2 YSYEKL. CDR3 length equals 13 residues.

J is TRBJ1-3 and V is TRBV28; D is perhaps TRBD1 (6 bases). The germline V gene encodes CDR1 MDHEN and CDR2 SYDVKM. Trimming left V 5 bases short and J 3 bases short, with 17 bases between. This CDR3 region has 16 residues. The CDR3, as DNA: TGTGCCAGCAGTCCTGGGGGGGCGCCGGGTGGAAACACCATATATTTT. It translates to CASSPGGAPGGNTIYF.

The J gene is TRBJ1-6, the V gene TRBV7-3; D is uncertain. Trimming took off 1 base at V and 7 bases at J, with 8 bases between the two ends. The germline V gene has CDR1 SGHTA and CDR2 FQGTGA. The CDR3 spans 14 residues. The CDR3 sequence is CASSLSGGNSPLHF. In DNA, the CDR3 is TGTGCCAGCAGCTTAAGCGGTGGGAATTCACCCCTCCACTTT. Filled out from reference TRBV7-3 and TRBJ1-6, the complete variable domain reads GAGVSQTPSNKVTEKGKYVELRCDPISGHTALYWYRQSLGQGPEFLIYFQGTGAADDSGLPNDRFFAVRPEGSVSTLKIQRTERGDSAVYLCASSLSGGNSPLHFGNGTRLTVT.

This clonotype was counted many times. This chain links TRBV3-1 with TRBJ2-7; no definite D call. Germline V lookup: CDR1 LGHDT, CDR2 YNNKEL (reference sequence). This CDR3 spans 12 amino acids. Trimming cost V 1 base and J 1 base, with 2 bases left between them. CDR3 in DNA: TGTGCCAGCAGCCAAGTATCCTACGAGCAGTACTTC. It codes for CASSQVSYEQYF.

The sample holds many counts of this clonotype. In DNA form, the CDR3 reads TGTGCCAGCAGCCTCTCTCCACCGGGACAGGGGGCGCAACAGACCCAGTACTTC. This codes for CASSLSPPGQGAQQTQYF. The chain combines TRBV9 with TRBJ2-5; 12 bases line up with TRBD1. Trimming removed 4 bases from V and 6 bases from J; junction bases left unmatched: 16. CDR3 size: 18 residues. Germline-derived CDR1 and CDR2 are SGDLS and YYNGEE. The complete variable domain, with remaining parts taken from reference TRBV9 and TRBJ2-5, reads DSGVTQTPKHLITATGQRVTLRCSPRSGDLSVYWYQQSLDQGLQFLIQYYNGEERAKGNILERFSAQQFPDLHSELNLSSLELGDSALYFCASSLSPPGQGAQQTQYFGPGTRLLVL.

This clonotype was counted between two and nine times. The chain recombines TRBV12-3 or TRBV12-4 with TRBJ1-5, with D maybe TRBD1 (5 bases). Trimming pared 1 base from V and 3 bases from J, leaving 7 bases between. The CDR3 covers 14 residues. The CDR3 region has the DNA TGTGCCAGCAGTTTAGGACAGTTCAATCAGCCCCAGCATTTT. This translates into CASSLGQFNQPQHF.

This clonotype appeared many times. The chain combines TRBV9 with TRBJ2-2; D is possibly TRBD2 (6 bases). Trimming took 3 bases from V and 3 from J, leaving 15 bases between them. Germline V lookup: CDR1 SGDLS, CDR2 YYNGEE. The CDR3 is made up of 16 amino acids. CDR3 bases: TGTGCCAGCAGCGACCCGGGACCGGGGGACACCGGGGAGCTGTTTTTT. Translated, it gives CASSDPGPGDTGELFF.

The V gene is TRBV12-3 or TRBV12-4, the J gene TRBJ1-2; D gene uncertain. CDR3 length: 11 residues. Trimming stripped 5 bases from V and 4 bases from J, with 5 bases between. This CDR3 is CASSNSYGYTF. Here the CDR3 DNA reads TGTGCCAGCAGTAACAGCTATGGCTACACCTTC.

The chain combines TRBV7-8 with TRBJ2-6, with no clear D. Germline V gene data show CDR1 as SGHVS and CDR2 as FQNEAQ. The CDR3 extends over 13 amino acids. Trimming cost V 4 bases and J 0 bases, with 1 base left between them. The CDR3: CASSYSGANVLTF. For the CDR3, the DNA is TGTGCCAGCAGCTACTCTGGGGCCAACGTCCTGACTTTC.

This clonotype was detected a few times. V is TRBV7-9 and J is TRBJ2-7, with D tentatively TRBD1 (6 bases). The CDR3 has 13 residues. V shed 3 bases and J shed 11 bases, with 17 bases lying between them. The germline CDR1 and CDR2 sequences are SEHNR and FQNEAQ (reference sequence). The CDR3, as DNA: TGTGCCAGCAGCTTCTCACAGGGAGAGGACAAGTACTTC. Translation: CASSFSQGEDKYF.

This sequence joins TRBV19 and TRBJ2-1; possibly TRBD2 for D (5 bases). The germline V and J ends were trimmed by 5 bases and 10 bases, with 12 bases remaining between them. This CDR3 comprises 12 residues. Germline V gene data show CDR1 as LNHDA and CDR2 as SQIVND (reference sequence). The CDR3 region has the DNA TGTGCCAGTAGTTTTTATAGCGACGAGCAGTTCTTC. Translation gives CASSFYSDEQFF.

This clonotype occurred a few times. The chain uses TRBV4-2 and TRBJ2-7, with 12 positions matching TRBD2. V shed 1 base and J 4 bases; nucleotides not matched to a gene: 11. Looked up from germline, CDR1 is LGHNA and CDR2 is YNFKEQ. This CDR3 has 18 residues. The CDR3 loop is CASSQAPGGTSGRYEQYF. The CDR3 region has the DNA TGTGCCAGCAGCCAAGCCCCCGGGGGAACTAGCGGGAGGTACGAGCAGTACTTC.

This clonotype was seen many times. V usage is TRBV29-1 and J usage is TRBJ1-1; D ambiguous. The CDR3 loop spans 12 amino acids. Germline CDR1 is SQVTM and CDR2 is ANQGSEA. Trimming pared 4 bases from V and 0 bases from J, leaving 6 bases between. In DNA form, the CDR3 reads TGCAGCGTTGCTGTCCTGAACACTGAAGCTTTCTTT. Amino acids: CSVAVLNTEAFF.

This clonotype was detected a few times. The chain links TRBV6-2 or TRBV6-3 to TRBJ2-7; D is unclear. The V and J ends lost 5 bases and 0 bases respectively, with 5 bases between them. The CDR3 contains 12 residues. The germline V gene encodes CDR1 MNHEY and CDR2 SVGEGT. CDR3 loop: CASSASSYEQYF. DNA of the CDR3: TGTGCCAGCAGTGCGAGCTCCTACGAGCAGTACTTC.

This clonotype occurred many times. The V gene is TRBV29-1, the J gene TRBJ1-2; D ambiguous. V dropped 3 bases and J dropped 5 bases, with 13 bases sitting between them. This CDR3 is built from 13 residues. CDR1 and CDR2 from the germline V gene are SQVTM and ANQGSEA. CDR3 in DNA: TGCAGCGTTGAGGGTCCCAGGCCATATGGCTACACCTTC. Protein: CSVEGPRPYGYTF.

This clonotype was observed many times. This sequence joins TRBV9 and TRBJ2-1, with a tentative D call TRBD1 (6 bases). CDR3 length: 15 amino acids. The germline gives CDR1 SGDLS, CDR2 YYNGEE. V was trimmed by 3 bases and J by 4 bases, leaving 14 bases between them. The CDR3 region is CASSGSGHLYNEQFF. For the CDR3, the DNA is TGTGCCAGCAGCGGCTCGGGACACCTTTACAATGAGCAGTTCTTC.

Comments on this clonotype: No DNA is shown, since the ends of the CDR3 on it are uncertain; the CDR3 is the one TCRdb lists. V usage is TRBV7-9 and J usage is TRBJ2-2; the D segment call TRBD1 is taken from the table without a DNA check. The length of the CDR3 is 21 amino acids, counting both ends. CDR1 is SEHNR and CDR2 is FQNEAQ in the germline V gene (reference sequence). CDR3 amino acids: CASSLWSVGFGTANTGELFFF.

The V call is TRBV6-2 or TRBV6-3, the J call TRBJ2-2; D unclear. V dropped 6 bases and J dropped 5 bases, with 4 bases sitting between them. This CDR3 has 11 amino acids. Germline CDR1 and CDR2: MNHEY and SVGEGT. In DNA form, the CDR3 reads TGTGCCAGCAGCGATACCGGGGAGCTGTTTTTT. Translation gives CASSDTGELFF.

This clonotype occurred many times. The chain recombines TRBV29-1 with TRBJ1-1; D is uncertain. The CDR3 has 12 amino acids. Germline V lookup: CDR1 SQVTM, CDR2 ANQGSEA. V lost 6 bases, J lost 5 bases, and 13 bases lay in between. In nucleotides, the CDR3 is TGCAGCGTCGAGGAGATAGATACTGAAGCTTTCTTT. This encodes CSVEEIDTEAFF.

In nucleotides, the CDR3 is TGTGCCAGCAGGGTAGAGGGTTATGGCTACACCTTC. Translated, it gives CASRVEGYGYTF. The gene calls are TRBV2 and TRBJ1-2; D uncertain. This CDR3 contains 12 residues. CDR1 is SNHLY, CDR2 FYNNEI, per germline. The ends were cut back, 6 bases at V and 5 bases at J, with 10 bases in the middle.

There are many counts of this clonotype. This chain connects TRBV13 to TRBJ2-7; 7 nucleotides agree with TRBD1. The V segment lost 2 bases and the J segment 1 base; nucleotides outside the gene matches: 2. Germline V lookup: CDR1 PRHDT, CDR2 FYEKMQ (reference sequence). This CDR3 spans 14 amino acids. The CDR3 DNA reads TGTGCCAGCAGCTTACAACAGGGGTCCTACGAGCAGTACTTC. This gives the protein CASSLQQGSYEQYF.

This clonotype has more than one count but fewer than ten. The rearrangement uses TRBV2 and TRBJ1-5, with D perhaps matching TRBD1 (5 bases). V lost 6 bases, J lost 3 bases, and 15 bases lay in between. The CDR3 covers 15 residues. CDR1 and CDR2 (germline): SNHLY, FYNNEI. CDR3 nucleotides: TGTGCCAGCAGCGCTACCGGGACTATCAATCAGCCCCAGCATTTT. Amino acids: CASSATGTINQPQHF.

This clonotype came up a few times. V gene TRBV7-6 combines with J gene TRBJ1-1, with D hard to call. V was shortened by 4 bases and J by 6 bases, with 15 bases between the two germline ends. CDR1 is SGHVS, CDR2 FNYEAQ, per germline. CDR3 length: 14 amino acids. The CDR3 DNA reads TGTGCCAGCAGCTCAGCTGGGGATTTATCTGAAGCTTTCTTT. This gives the protein CASSSAGDLSEAFF.